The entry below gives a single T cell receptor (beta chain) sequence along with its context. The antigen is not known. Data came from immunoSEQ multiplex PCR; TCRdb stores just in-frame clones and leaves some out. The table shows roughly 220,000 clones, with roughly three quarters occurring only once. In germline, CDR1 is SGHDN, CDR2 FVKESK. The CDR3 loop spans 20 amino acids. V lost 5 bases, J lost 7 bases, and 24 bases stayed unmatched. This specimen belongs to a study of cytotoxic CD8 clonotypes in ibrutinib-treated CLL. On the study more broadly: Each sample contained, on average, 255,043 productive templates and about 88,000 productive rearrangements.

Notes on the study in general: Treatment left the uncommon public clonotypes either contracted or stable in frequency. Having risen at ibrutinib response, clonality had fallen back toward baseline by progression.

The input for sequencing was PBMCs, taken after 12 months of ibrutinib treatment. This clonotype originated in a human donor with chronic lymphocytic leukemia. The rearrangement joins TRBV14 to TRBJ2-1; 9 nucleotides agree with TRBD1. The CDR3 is CASSYGTGYPFGRPLNEQFF. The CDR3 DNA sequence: TGTGCCAGCAGCTACGGGACAGGGTACCCCTTCGGCCGACCCTTAAATGAGCAGTTCTTC. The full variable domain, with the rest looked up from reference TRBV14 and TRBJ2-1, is EAGVTQFPSHSVIEKGQTVTLRCDPISGHDNLYWYRRVMGKEIKFLLHFVKESKQDESGMPNNRFLAERTGGTYSTLKVQPAELEDSGVYFCASSYGTGYPFGRPLNEQFFGPGTRLTVL.